A single count supports the clone carrying this TCR beta chain. Trimming stripped 5 bases from V and 0 bases from J, with 11 bases between. Looked up from germline, CDR1 is MDHEN and CDR2 is SYDVKM. The CDR3 extends over 14 amino acids. Only in-frame clones appear in the TCRdb table, and some are missing; sequencing was by immunoSEQ multiplex PCR. The sample comprises a few hundred thousand clones, 87% of which are singletons, and around a tenth rests with the top ten. In terms of age and location, participants ranged from roughly 18 to 89 years and lived in about two dozen US areas. The entry originates in a study of blood T cell repertoires in COVID-19. On the study more broadly: Researchers got acute and convalescent COVID-19 samples from the United States, Italy and Spain.

The chain carries TRBV28 and TRBJ2-7, with a weak D call TRBD2 (6 bases). The source of this sequence is a man aged 18 to 30 with acute COVID-19. Input material: PBMCs or T cells enriched from blood (not recorded which). The CDR3 DNA follows: TGTGCCAGCAGTCCCGGACTAAACTCCTACGAGCAGTACTTC. It yields the protein CASSPGLNSYEQYF.